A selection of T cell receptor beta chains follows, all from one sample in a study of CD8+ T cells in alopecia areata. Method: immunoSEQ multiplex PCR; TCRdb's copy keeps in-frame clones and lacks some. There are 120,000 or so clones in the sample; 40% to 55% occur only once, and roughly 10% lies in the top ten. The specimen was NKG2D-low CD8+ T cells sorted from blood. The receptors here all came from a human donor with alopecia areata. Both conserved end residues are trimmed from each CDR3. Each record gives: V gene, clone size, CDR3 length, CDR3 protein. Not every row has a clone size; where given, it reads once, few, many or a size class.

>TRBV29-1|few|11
STPGQGMNEQF
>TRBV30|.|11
AWGVGSNQPQH
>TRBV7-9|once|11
ASSLRSPGEQY
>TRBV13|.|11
ASTPRGNYGYT
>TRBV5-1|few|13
ASSPDRASYNEQF
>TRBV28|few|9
ASSYGFEQY
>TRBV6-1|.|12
ASSELRENTEAF
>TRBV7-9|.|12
ASSSGSQGEKLF
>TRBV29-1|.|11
SVEESVDYGYT
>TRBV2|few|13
AIARDGGGPDTQY
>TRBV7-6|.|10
ASSLEGFEQY
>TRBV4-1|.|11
ASSQNRQYEQY
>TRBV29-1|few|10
SASSGPFEQY
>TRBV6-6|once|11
ASSPRPWYEQY
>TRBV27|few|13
ASAVLGRNVGELF
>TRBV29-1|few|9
SVKDRNEQY
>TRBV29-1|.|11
SVEGRGGETQY
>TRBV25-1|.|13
ASRISGGGYTEAF
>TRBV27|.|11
ASSYGVNYEQY
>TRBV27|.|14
ASTPQGGSYNSPLH
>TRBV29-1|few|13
SVVGTSGKYNEQF
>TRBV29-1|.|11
SVEGGAETEAF
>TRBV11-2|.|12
ASTWTVSTDTQY
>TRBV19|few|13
ASSSSGGHYNEQF
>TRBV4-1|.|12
ASSQVRVSTPLH
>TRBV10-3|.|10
AIRLETNEQF
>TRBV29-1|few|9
SVDEDWGAF
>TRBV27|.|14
ASSQGAGTEEETQY
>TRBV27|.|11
ASSRSSYNEQF
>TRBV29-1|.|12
SVDRVAGNYEQY
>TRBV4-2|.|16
ASSQGLASGGETDTQY
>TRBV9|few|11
ASSVGGSAEQF
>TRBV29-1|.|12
SVVGGTLTDTQY
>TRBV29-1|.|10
SVAQGTNEQF
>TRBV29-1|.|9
SVDLSSEQF
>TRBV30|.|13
AWSRDGELEGEQY
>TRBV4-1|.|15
ASSQPGQALNTGELF
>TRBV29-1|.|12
SVETGTGGRGYT
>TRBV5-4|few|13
ASRPLTGFYNEQF
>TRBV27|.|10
ASSLVGETQY
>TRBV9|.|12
ASSVEVYRDTQY
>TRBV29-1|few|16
SVELGDRASSGANVLT
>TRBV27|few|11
ASSFNRAYEQY
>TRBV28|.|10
ASRSERETQY
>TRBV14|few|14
ASSQGPSGSSNEQF
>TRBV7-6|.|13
ASSQLLAGGTEQF
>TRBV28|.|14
ASSFVEPRGSYEQY
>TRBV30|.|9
AWSASNEQF
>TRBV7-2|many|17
ASSLAPSGGLTSTDTQY
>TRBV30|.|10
AWIGDGETQY
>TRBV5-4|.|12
ASSGDGGAYEQY
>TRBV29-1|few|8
SVEDNRRF
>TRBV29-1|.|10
SVEDGGSEQY
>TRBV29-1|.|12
SVGGTSWAYEQY
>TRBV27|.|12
ASSLGRDSYEQY
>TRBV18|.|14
ASSPPGRSNTGELF
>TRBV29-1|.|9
SVGGTDTQY
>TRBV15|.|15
ATSRIAQGLAKNIQY
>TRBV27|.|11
ASTGGLNQPQH